Following are 32 T cell receptor beta chains from one sample sequenced in a study of early T cells in non-severe SARS-CoV-2 infection. From the 5' RACE reads, TCRdb called clonotypes with MiXCR, one entry per CDR3 protein. The sample has 45,000 to 50,000 distinct CDR3 sequences, roughly 6.2% seen once. Sequenced material: whole blood, taken at baseline. Receptors originate from an adult who was a healthcare worker with PCR-confirmed SARS-CoV-2 infection or an uninfected control (not recorded which).

The genes are TRBV7-2 and TRBJ1-3; maybe TRBD1 (5 bases). Germline CDR1 and CDR2: SGHTA and FQGNSA. This CDR3 contains 17 residues. V was trimmed by 3 bases and J by 3 bases, leaving 18 bases between them. The CDR3, as DNA: TGTGCCAGCAGCTTGGTCTCAGACAGACGCTTTGGAAACACCATATATTTT. This translates into CASSLVSDRRFGNTIYF.

The V gene is TRBV7-2, the J gene TRBJ1-6; 8 nucleotides match TRBD1. In germline, CDR1 is SGHTA, CDR2 FQGNSA. Trimming took 2 bases from V and 6 from J; bases not matched to a gene: 3. The CDR3 is made up of 15 amino acids. The CDR3 sequence is CASSLSGQGNSPLHF. DNA of the CDR3: TGTGCCAGCAGCTTATCTGGACAGGGTAATTCACCCCTCCACTTT.

The rearrangement links TRBV7-6 to TRBJ2-3, with 9 bases aligning to TRBD2. Germline trimming cut 1 base from V and 1 base from J; bases unmatched to any gene: 0. There are 15 residues in the CDR3. Germline values: CDR1 SGHVS, CDR2 FNYEAQ. CDR3 region: CASSLGLAGTDTQYF. CDR3 DNA: TGTGCCAGCAGCTTAGGACTAGCGGGCACAGATACGCAGTATTTT.

This clonotype was counted many times. The gene calls are TRBV3-1 and TRBJ2-7, with unresolved D. The ends were cut back, 0 bases at V and 2 bases at J, with 8 bases in the middle. Germline CDR1 reads LGHDT; CDR2 reads YNNKEL (reference sequence). There are 14 residues in the CDR3. Here the CDR3 reads CASSQDPVAYEQYF. DNA of the CDR3: TGTGCCAGCAGCCAAGACCCAGTAGCCTACGAGCAGTACTTC.

This clonotype occurred a few times. The chain joins TRBV7-3 to TRBJ2-3; D not resolved. The CDR3 has 13 amino acids. V dropped 6 bases and J dropped 1 base, with 8 bases sitting between them. Germline V CDR1 and CDR2: SGHTA, FQGTGA. As DNA, the CDR3 is TGTGCCAGCAGTGCTCCGGGCACAGATACGCAGTATTTT. Protein: CASSAPGTDTQYF.

This clonotype was counted many times. The genes are TRBV12-3 or TRBV12-4 and TRBJ2-1, with D uncertain. The V gene lost 2 bases and the J gene lost 7 bases, with 9 bases spanning the gap. The CDR3 has 13 amino acids. CDR3 DNA sequence: TGTGCCAGCAGTTTACTTTCAGGAAATGAGCAGTTCTTC. Translated: CASSLLSGNEQFF.

This clonotype has at least ten counts. The V call is TRBV5-4, the J call TRBJ1-1, with D tentatively TRBD1 (5 bases). Trimming shortened V by 3 bases and J by 6 bases, and 15 bases separated the two germline ends. The CDR3 is 14 amino acids. CDR1 and CDR2 (germline): SGHNT, YYREEE (reference sequence). CDR3 loop: CASSSPGTGPEAFF. DNA of the CDR3: TGTGCCAGCAGCTCCCCCGGGACTGGGCCTGAAGCTTTCTTT.

The chain joins TRBV27 to TRBJ2-2, with TRBD1 matching over 9 bases. From germline, CDR1 is MNHEY and CDR2 SMNVEV (reference sequence). The CDR3 totals 14 residues. The V and J ends lost 10 bases and 1 base, in that order; junction bases with no gene match: 4. CDR3 region: CAIGGQGNTGELFF. CDR3 coding DNA: TGTGCCATCGGGGGACAGGGGAACACCGGGGAGCTGTTTTTT.

This clonotype was observed many times. V gene TRBV7-9 combines with J gene TRBJ2-1; D is undetermined. Per germline, CDR1 SEHNR and CDR2 FQNEAQ (reference sequence). This CDR3 spans 13 amino acids. Between the trimmed V and J ends, which lost 6 bases and 11 bases, there was a span of 17 bases. The CDR3 loop reads CASSHPSPPKQFF. The CDR3 DNA reads TGTGCCAGCAGTCACCCCTCGCCCCCCAAGCAGTTCTTC.

This clonotype occurred many times. The chain is built from TRBV2 and TRBJ1-5, with 9 bases aligning to TRBD1. Per germline, CDR1 SNHLY and CDR2 FYNNEI. The V gene end was trimmed by 7 bases and the J gene end by 6 bases; junction bases not matched to a gene: 7. The length of the CDR3 is 14 residues. CDR3 residues: CASTEGTGSQPQHF. The CDR3 region has the DNA TGTGCCAGCACAGAGGGGACAGGGAGTCAGCCCCAGCATTTT.

With regard to this clonotype: The junction departs from the called germline gene at one end, perhaps through a read error. V usage is TRBV9 and J usage is TRBJ2-1, with D maybe TRBD1 (6 bases). Germline values: CDR1 SGDLS, CDR2 YYNGEE. The CDR3 length is 13 residues. The CDR3 coding sequence is TGTGCCAGCAGCGGGTCCAGGGGACCCGAAAACGCCTTC. This encodes CASSGSRGPENAF.

This clonotype has more than one count but fewer than ten. The genes are TRBV6-2 or TRBV6-3 and TRBJ1-2; 7 bases fit TRBD1. V trimming: 6 bases; J trimming: 11 bases; junction bases outside the gene matches: 9. The CDR3 length is 12 residues. Germline V lookup: CDR1 MNHEY, CDR2 SVGEGT. The CDR3 here is CASSRDSPRYTF. The DNA of the CDR3 is TGTGCCAGCAGCCGGGACAGCCCGAGGTACACCTTC.

Many counts were recorded for this clonotype. This chain uses TRBV11-3 with TRBJ2-2, with D possibly called TRBD1 or TRBD2 (5 bases each). Germline CDR1 SGHNT, CDR2 YENEEA. Trimming left V 5 bases short and J 2 bases short, with 9 bases between. The CDR3 sequence is 14 residues long. CDR3 sequence (DNA): TGTGCCAGCAGCCCCCGGGACAACACCGGGGAGCTGTTTTTT. It specifies CASSPRDNTGELFF.

This clonotype appeared a few times. The J gene is TRBJ2-4, the V gene TRBV6-2 or TRBV6-3, with a tentative D call TRBD1 (5 bases). The V gene lost 0 bases and the J gene lost 3 bases, with 9 bases spanning the gap. Germline CDR1 is MNHEY and CDR2 is SVGEGT. CDR3 length: 15 amino acids. CDR3 sequence: CASSYSSGNKNIQYF. CDR3 nucleotide sequence: TGTGCCAGCAGTTACTCATCAGGGAACAAAAACATTCAGTACTTC.

This clonotype turned up a few times. The J gene is TRBJ1-6, the V gene TRBV28, with a possible D match to TRBD1 (6 bases). Looked up from germline, CDR1 is MDHEN and CDR2 is SYDVKM. V shed 3 bases and J shed 4 bases, with 10 bases lying between them. The CDR3 is 15 amino acids. CDR3 in amino acids: CASSLGAGYNSPLHF. The CDR3 DNA follows: TGTGCCAGCAGTTTGGGGGCGGGATATAATTCACCCCTCCACTTT.

The V gene is TRBV20-1, the J gene TRBJ2-7; 10 nucleotides agree with TRBD2. This CDR3 spans 15 amino acids. V dropped 3 bases and J dropped 4; count of bases not matched to a gene: 9. The germline CDR1 and CDR2 sequences are DFQATT and SNEGSKA (reference sequence). The CDR3, as DNA: TGCAGTGCTAGTAGACCGAGCGGGAGGGCTTACGAGCAGTACTTC. Protein product: CSASRPSGRAYEQYF.

This clonotype was detected ten times or more. At one end, the junction sequence differs from germline, possibly due to a read error. The genes are TRBV7-6 and TRBJ2-1, with 12 bases that match TRBD2. The CDR3 is 15 residues long. Germline loops: CDR1 SGHVS, CDR2 FNYEAQ. The CDR3 region is CASSLAGGPSNEQFF. Here the CDR3 DNA reads TGTGCCAGCAGCCTAGCGGGAGGGCCCTCCAATGAGCAGTTCTTC. The whole variable domain, remainder taken from reference TRBV7-6 and TRBJ2-1, is GAGVSQSPRYKVTKRGQDVALRCDPISGHVSLYWYRQALGQGPEFLTYFNYEAQQDKSGLPNDRFSAERPEGSISTLTIQRTEQRDSAMYRCASSLAGGPSNEQFFGPGTRLTVL.

This clonotype was seen repeatedly, ten times or more. The rearrangement joins TRBV28 to TRBJ2-7; D tentatively reads TRBD1 or TRBD2 (5 bases each). The germline CDR1 and CDR2 sequences are MDHEN and SYDVKM. This CDR3 is 15 amino acids long. The V end lost 6 bases, the J end lost 5 bases, and 20 bases lay between the germline ends. CDR3 residues: CASRGKGVAQHEQYF. The CDR3 DNA follows: TGTGCCAGCAGGGGGAAAGGGGTAGCGCAGCACGAGCAGTACTTC.

This clonotype has only a few counts. V gene TRBV5-1 combines with J gene TRBJ1-1; unclear D gene. V was trimmed by 5 bases and J by 5 bases, leaving 13 bases between them. Germline V gene data show CDR1 as SGHRS and CDR2 as YFSETQ. CDR3 length equals 13 residues. In DNA, the CDR3 is TGCGCCAGCAGATCGATGGGTAGAACTGAAGCTTTCTTT. Translation: CASRSMGRTEAFF.

The table lists this clonotype with many counts. The chain employs TRBV4-1 and TRBJ1-1; 9 bases map to TRBD1. V was clipped by 3 bases and J by 11 bases; unmatched bases: 7. CDR1 and CDR2 from the germline V gene are MGHRA and YSYEKL. The CDR3 contains 13 residues. The CDR3 here is CASSQGQGRVAFF. CDR3 nucleotide sequence: TGCGCCAGCAGCCAGGGACAGGGTCGGGTGGCTTTCTTT.

This clonotype was seen many times. The J gene is TRBJ2-2, the V gene TRBV30, with TRBD2 identical over 9 bases. This CDR3 comprises 14 residues. V shed 5 bases, J shed 6 bases, and the junction held 7 bases outside the gene matches. CDR1 GTSNPN and CDR2 SVGIG come from the germline V gene (reference sequence). CDR3: CAWAGTSRPGELFF. In DNA form, the CDR3 reads TGTGCCTGGGCCGGGACTAGCCGTCCCGGGGAGCTGTTTTTT.

The sample holds a few counts of this clonotype. A much larger clone differs from this one at a single base, so this may be a read error. The chain couples TRBV6-5 to TRBJ2-5, with a tentative D call TRBD1 (6 bases). With 6 bases removed from V and 5 bases from J, the gap between germline ends came to 22 bases. Germline CDR1 is MNHEY and CDR2 is SVGAGI. This CDR3 region has 16 residues. The CDR3, as DNA: TGTGCCAGCAGCCTTGGACTGGGGGCCTCTGGGGAGACCCAGTACTTC. Translated: CASSLGLGASGETQYF.

This clonotype turned up a few times. The chain combines TRBV5-5 with TRBJ1-4; D gene unclear. The germline gives CDR1 SGHKS, CDR2 YYEKEE (reference sequence). Trimming cost V 1 base and J 7 bases, with 8 bases left between them. The CDR3 length is 13 residues. DNA of the CDR3: TGTGCCAGCAGCTTGCGGGGAATTGAAAAACTGTTTTTT. The encoded protein is CASSLRGIEKLFF. Full variable domain (remainder filled in from reference TRBV5-5 and TRBJ1-4): DAGVTQSPTHLIKTRGQQVTLRCSPISGHKSVSWYQQVLGQGPQFIFQYYEKEERGRGNFPDRFSARQFPNYSSELNVNALLLGDSALYLCASSLRGIEKLFFGSGTQLSVL.

This clonotype has ten or more counts. The chain recombines TRBV19 with TRBJ2-2, with TRBD2 matching over 9 bases. The junction had 9 bases not matched to a gene; V was cut back by 6 bases and J by 4 bases. The CDR3 has 16 residues. CDR1 LNHDA and CDR2 SQIVND come from the germline V gene (reference sequence). In DNA, the CDR3 is TGTGCCAGTAGCAACGGCGGGAGGGTGACCACCGGGGAGCTGTTTTTT. Its translation: CASSNGGRVTTGELFF. The full variable domain, with the rest looked up from reference TRBV19 and TRBJ2-2, is DGGITQSPKYLFRKEGQNVTLSCEQNLNHDAMYWYRQDPGQGLRLIYYSQIVNDFQKGDIAEGYSVSREKKESFPLTVTSAQKNPTAFYLCASSNGGRVTTGELFFGEGSRLTVL.

The genes are TRBV4-3 and TRBJ2-7; no definite D call. The ends were cut back, 0 bases at V and 3 bases at J, with 12 bases in the middle. The CDR3 runs 15 residues. Germline CDR1 is LGHNA and CDR2 is YSLEER. The CDR3 loop reads CASSQELWMNYEQYF. The CDR3 DNA reads TGCGCCAGCAGCCAAGAGTTATGGATGAACTACGAGCAGTACTTC.

This clonotype was detected only a few times. This chain links TRBV6-5 with TRBJ1-1; D unresolved. V was shortened by 2 bases and J by 7 bases, with 5 bases between the two germline ends. CDR3 size: 11 residues. CDR1 is MNHEY, CDR2 SVGAGI, per germline. The DNA of the CDR3 is TGTGCCAGCAGTTACCAACGTGAAGCTTTCTTT. Residues: CASSYQREAFF.

This clonotype has a count of ten or more. The CDR3 nucleotides are TGTGCCAGTAAACGTGACACCAACACCGGGGAGCTGTTTTTT. This sequence encodes CASKRDTNTGELFF. The chain is built from TRBV19 and TRBJ2-2; D ambiguous. V was trimmed by 7 bases and J by 2 bases, leaving 11 bases between them. The CDR3 is made up of 14 amino acids. Germline assignment: CDR1 LNHDA and CDR2 SQIVND (reference sequence).

This clonotype occurred many times. The chain links TRBV4-2 to TRBJ2-5; D is possibly TRBD2 (6 bases). Germline V CDR1 and CDR2: LGHNA, YNFKEQ. The CDR3 extends over 14 amino acids. Trimming stripped 0 bases from V and 3 bases from J, with 8 bases between. CDR3 residues: CASSQEGGEETQYF. In nucleotides, the CDR3 is TGTGCCAGCAGCCAAGAGGGCGGGGAAGAGACCCAGTACTTC.

In its sample, this clonotype was seen many times. The V call is TRBV20-1, the J call TRBJ2-7, with 9 nucleotides matching TRBD2. CDR1 is DFQATT, CDR2 SNEGSKA, per germline (reference sequence). J gave up 3 bases and V 3 bases, and 12 bases lay outside the gene matches. The CDR3 extends over 16 amino acids. DNA for the CDR3: TGCAGTGCTAGTGATGCTAGCGGGATGGCCCGCTACGAGCAGTACTTC. It translates to CSASDASGMARYEQYF.

This clonotype was counted ten times or more. The V call is TRBV24-1, the J call TRBJ2-3; D is ambiguous. The V end lost 7 bases, the J end lost 5 bases, and 12 bases lay between the germline ends. The CDR3 has 13 amino acids. Germline CDR1 and CDR2: KGHDR and SFDVKD. CDR3 sequence reads: CATSNRFKDTQYF. Written as DNA, the CDR3 is TGTGCCACCAGCAACCGATTCAAAGATACGCAGTATTTT.

The rearrangement joins TRBV6-5 to TRBJ2-5; possibly TRBD1 or TRBD2 for D (5 bases each). Germline CDR1 reads MNHEY; CDR2 reads SVGAGI. The V and J ends lost 2 bases and 5 bases respectively, with 12 bases between them. The CDR3 totals 14 residues. CDR3 sequence: CASSYGNGAETQYF. CDR3 sequence (DNA): TGTGCCAGCAGTTACGGGAACGGGGCGGAGACCCAGTACTTC.

This clonotype is classed as medium-sized. The genes are TRBV7-9 and TRBJ2-7; D might be TRBD1 or TRBD2, each matching 5 bases. Per germline, CDR1 SEHNR and CDR2 FQNEAQ (reference sequence). The V gene lost 2 bases and the J gene lost 5 bases, with 10 bases spanning the gap. The CDR3 covers 13 residues. The CDR3 loop is CASSLPRGHEQYF. The DNA for the CDR3 is TGTGCCAGCAGCTTACCCCGGGGCCACGAGCAGTACTTC.